These 3 T cell receptor beta chains came from one sample sequenced in a study of tumor-infiltrating lymphocytes in oesophageal squamous cell carcinoma. TCRdb analysed the PCR reads with MiXCR anew, one entry per CDR3 protein. Of 9,500 or so distinct CDR3 sequences listed, roughly three fifths are singletons. Sample: esophageal tumor tissue. The receptors shown here come from a female donor with esophageal squamous cell carcinoma.

This clonotype came up a few times. The chain joins TRBV13 to TRBJ2-1; 7 bases match TRBD1. Germline V CDR1 and CDR2: PRHDT, FYEKMQ (reference sequence). Unmatched junction bases numbered 6, after V lost 5 bases and J lost 2 bases. The CDR3 loop spans 15 amino acids. The DNA of the CDR3 is TGTGCCAGCAGCACCCGGGACAGTGCCTACAATGAGCAGTTCTTC. Translated: CASSTRDSAYNEQFF.

There are a few counts of this clonotype. The rearrangement joins TRBV7-2 to TRBJ1-4; no definite D call. The germline V gene encodes CDR1 SGHTA and CDR2 FQGNSA. This CDR3 has 15 residues. V dropped 4 bases and J dropped 5 bases, with 14 bases sitting between them. The CDR3 bases are TGTGCCAGCAGCTCGAACATGGTGGAAAATGAAAAACTGTTTTTT. Translated: CASSSNMVENEKLFF.

The rearrangement links TRBV28 to TRBJ2-1; maybe TRBD2 (5 bases). The DNA end favors TRBJ2-7, so the J call may be wrong. CDR1 and CDR2 from the germline V gene are MDHEN and SYDVKM. The CDR3 is 10 amino acids. The CDR3 DNA reads as TGTGCCAGCAGACTAGGCGAGCAGTACTTC. This codes for CASRLGEQYF.